A selection of T cell receptor beta chains follows, all from one sample in a study of shared clonotypes between healthy human individuals. Clones were read by immunoSEQ multiplex PCR, and TCRdb kept only the in-frame ones, dropping some. The data hold roughly 410,000 clones, with roughly 96% observed a single time. The sequencing input was memory CD8+ T cells sorted from blood. All receptors come from a man aged 30 to 45 in good health. CDR3s include the opening cysteine and the closing phenylalanine or tryptophan. A D gene is named only where the DNA matches it firmly. Size values are once, few and many counts, or a class for expanded clones, and some rows have none.

j_call clone_size d_call v_call cdr3_aa cdr3_nt
TRBJ1-2 NA NA TRBV6-5 CASSYGGRQGYTF TGTGCCAGCAGTTACGGTGGCAGGCAAGGCTACACCTTC
TRBJ1-5 NA NA TRBV18 CASSPGNTGSNQPQHF TGTGCCAGCTCACCAGGCAACACGGGGAGCAATCAGCCCCAGCATTTT
TRBJ1-2 NA NA TRBV5-4 CASSPQTGLYYGYTF TGTGCCAGCAGTCCCCAAACAGGGCTATACTATGGCTACACCTTC
TRBJ2-7 NA NA TRBV21-1 CASSKPPRGDSYEQYF TGTGCCAGCAGCAAACCACCCCGGGGGGACTCCTACGAGCAGTACTTC
TRBJ2-5 NA TRBD2 TRBV11-2 CASSHPGLAYPQETQYF TGTGCCAGCAGCCACCCGGGACTAGCGTACCCCCAAGAGACCCAGTACTTC
TRBJ2-2 NA NA TRBV28 CASSSPQGTGELFF TGTGCCAGCAGCTCACCACAGGGCACCGGGGAGCTGTTTTTT
TRBJ2-1 once NA TRBV19 CASRSGGGKFF TGTGCCAGTCGCTCCGGTGGGGGAAAGTTCTTC
TRBJ1-5 NA NA TRBV19 CASTSGGSNQPQHF TGTGCCAGTACCTCGGGCGGCTCCAATCAGCCCCAGCATTTT
TRBJ2-7 NA NA TRBV27 CARDTGQVYEQYF TGTGCCAGGGATACGGGACAAGTCTACGAGCAGTACTTC
TRBJ2-1 NA NA TRBV19 CASSVGNSYNEQFF TGTGCCAGTAGTGTCGGTAACTCCTACAATGAGCAGTTCTTC
TRBJ2-3 NA TRBD2 TRBV19 CASTPTSGTSTDTQYF TGTGCCAGTACCCCGACTAGCGGGACCTCCACAGATACGCAGTATTTT
TRBJ2-1 NA TRBD2 TRBV4-1 CASSQTPSGNLYNEQFF TGCGCCAGCAGCCAGACCCCTAGCGGGAACCTCTACAATGAGCAGTTCTTC
TRBJ1-1 once NA TRBV4-2 CASSQDVRVETEAFF TGTGCCAGCAGCCAAGATGTGAGGGTGGAGACTGAAGCTTTCTTT
TRBJ2-7 NA NA TRBV5-5 CASSLGLQGSYEQYF TGTGCCAGCAGCTTAGGGCTACAGGGCTCCTACGAGCAGTACTTC
TRBJ1-5 NA NA TRBV7-9 CASSLPGNQPQHF TGTGCCAGCAGCTTACCTGGGAATCAGCCCCAGCATTTT
TRBJ2-2 NA TRBD1 TRBV30 CAWSVRRQGAPGELFF TGTGCCTGGAGTGTACGACGGCAGGGGGCGCCGGGGGAGCTGTTTTTT
TRBJ2-1 NA NA TRBV19 CASSRFYNEQFF TGTGCCAGTAGTCGCTTTTACAATGAGCAGTTCTTC
TRBJ2-3 once TRBD2 TRBV28 CASSFGAGVGTQYF TGTGCCAGCAGTTTCGGCGCGGGAGTTGGCACGCAGTATTTT
TRBJ2-5 once TRBD2 TRBV9 CASSAASGQETQYF TGTGCCAGCAGCGCCGCTAGCGGGCAAGAGACCCAGTACTTC
TRBJ2-7 once NA TRBV2 CASRRDGFYEQYF TGTGCCAGCCGGCGGGACGGTTTCTACGAGCAGTACTTC
TRBJ2-1 NA NA TRBV6-6 CASSYFNNEQFF TGTGCCAGCAGTTACTTCAACAATGAGCAGTTCTTC
TRBJ2-3 NA TRBD2 TRBV5-1 CASSLRLAGGADTQYF TGCGCCAGCAGCTTGCGCCTAGCGGGAGGAGCAGATACGCAGTATTTT
TRBJ2-3 NA NA TRBV28 CASSTGGWLAAGTTQTDTQYF TGTGCCAGCAGTACCGGTGGGTGGCTGGCGGCCGGCACGACCCAAACAGATACGCAGTATTTT
TRBJ2-7 NA TRBD2 TRBV2 CASAGSGGYEQYF TGTGCCAGCGCGGGTAGCGGGGGGTACGAGCAGTACTTC
TRBJ1-5 NA NA TRBV28 CATHDGSNQPQHF TGTGCCACCCACGACGGTAGCAATCAGCCCCAGCATTTT
TRBJ1-5 NA NA TRBV18 CASSPPGLDQPQHF TGTGCCAGCTCACCACCGGGGTTGGATCAGCCCCAGCATTTT
TRBJ1-1 NA NA TRBV5-4 CASSLGVVNTEAFF TGTGCCAGCAGCTTAGGGGTGGTGAACACTGAAGCTTTCTTT
TRBJ1-2 NA NA TRBV6-1 CASSDRGYGYTF TGTGCCAGCAGTGACAGGGGCTATGGCTACACCTTC
TRBJ1-1 NA NA TRBV27 CASSFQGSMNTEAFF TGTGCCAGCAGTTTCCAGGGGAGCATGAACACTGAAGCTTTCTTT
TRBJ2-5 NA NA TRBV11-1 CASSLGQEYQETQYF TGTGCCAGCAGCTTAGGACAGGAGTACCAAGAGACCCAGTACTTC
TRBJ2-1 NA NA TRBV21-1 CASSNGTTSGRALWDEQFF TGTGCCAGCAGCAATGGCACTACTAGCGGGAGGGCCCTATGGGATGAGCAGTTCTTC
TRBJ1-4 NA TRBD1 TRBV19 CASSVRGLKLFF TGTGCCAGTAGTGTCAGGGGGCTAAAACTGTTTTTT
TRBJ2-7 NA NA TRBV2 CASVRASSYEQYF TGTGCCAGCGTACGTGCCAGCTCCTACGAGCAGTACTTC
TRBJ2-1 NA NA TRBV18 CASSPPGHNEQFF TGTGCCAGCTCACCACCCGGACACAATGAGCAGTTCTTC
TRBJ2-1 NA TRBD2 TRBV7-3 CASSRRAGSYNEQFF TGTGCCAGCAGCCGCAGAGCGGGATCCTACAATGAGCAGTTCTTC
TRBJ2-3 NA NA TRBV11-2 CASSLVAPGTDTQYF TGTGCCAGCAGCTTAGTAGCCCCGGGGACAGATACGCAGTATTTT
TRBJ1-3 NA TRBD1 TRBV25-1 CASSAGGGNTIYF TGTGCCAGCAGTGCAGGGGGTGGAAACACCATATATTTT
TRBJ2-5 NA NA TRBV6-1 CASSEQGPQETQYF TGTGCCAGCAGTGAGCAGGGCCCCCAAGAGACCCAGTACTTC
TRBJ2-3 NA NA TRBV5-6 CASSLALLFTTDTQYF TGTGCCAGCAGCTTGGCCCTACTGTTTACCACGGATACGCAGTATTTT
TRBJ2-3 NA NA TRBV19 CATRRSPRGPDTQYF TGTGCCACCAGAAGGTCGCCTCGCGGGCCAGATACGCAGTATTTT
TRBJ2-1 NA TRBD2 TRBV14 CASSQKYRGTSGTISYNEQFF TGTGCCAGCAGCCAAAAATATCGGGGGACTAGCGGGACTATCTCCTACAATGAGCAGTTCTTC
TRBJ1-4 NA NA TRBV9 CASSVGRGTEKLFF TGTGCCAGCAGCGTAGGACGGGGTACTGAAAAACTGTTTTTT
TRBJ2-1 NA NA TRBV27 CASRVLGSRTNEQFF TGTGCCAGCAGGGTTCTGGGGAGTAGGACCAATGAGCAGTTCTTC
TRBJ2-3 NA TRBD1 TRBV7-2 CASSVPRDRATDTQYF TGTGCCAGCAGCGTACCCCGGGACAGGGCCACAGATACGCAGTATTTT
TRBJ2-3 NA TRBD2 TRBV5-8 CASTSGSLTQYF TGTGCCAGCACTAGCGGGAGTCTCACGCAGTATTTT
TRBJ2-7 NA NA TRBV28 CASSLGYMGSYEQYF TGTGCCAGCAGTTTAGGCTATATGGGCTCCTACGAGCAGTACTTC
TRBJ2-5 NA TRBD2 TRBV5-6 CASSLSTSGPQETQYF TGTGCCAGCAGCTTGTCGACTAGCGGACCCCAAGAGACCCAGTACTTC
TRBJ2-1 NA TRBD2 TRBV30 CAWSRGTSGSLNEQFF TGTGCCTGGAGTAGGGGGACTAGCGGGAGTCTTAATGAGCAGTTCTTC
TRBJ2-7 NA NA TRBV7-3 CASSLSGLVSAEQYF TGTGCCAGCAGCTTAAGTGGGCTAGTAAGCGCCGAGCAGTACTTC
TRBJ2-3 NA NA TRBV29-1 CSVVRATDTQYF TGCAGCGTTGTCCGGGCCACAGATACGCAGTATTTT
TRBJ2-2 once NA TRBV19 CASRAPGSYTGELFF TGTGCCAGTAGAGCCCCCGGGTCCTACACCGGGGAGCTGTTTTTT
TRBJ2-1 NA TRBD2 TRBV9 CASSVWAGGPGEVNEQFF TGTGCCAGCAGCGTATGGGCGGGAGGGCCAGGGGAGGTAAATGAGCAGTTCTTC
TRBJ1-5 NA NA TRBV18 CASSRDTYYVQPQHF TGTGCCAGCTCACGTGACACCTATTACGTGCAGCCCCAGCATTTT
TRBJ1-1 NA TRBD1 TRBV28 CASSLPGQGITEAFF TGTGCCAGCAGTTTACCGGGACAGGGAATCACTGAAGCTTTCTTT
TRBJ2-7 NA NA TRBV20-1 CSARPYEQYF TGCAGTGCTAGGCCTTACGAGCAGTACTTC